The clone carrying this T cell receptor (beta chain) was observed many times. The antigen is not known. This sample is part of a study of T-cell reconstitution after alpha-beta-depleted transplantation in children. Whole-study findings and limits: A year post-transplant, T-cell counts and diversity derived mostly from newly produced T cells. For some patients, TCRbeta diversity was high at day 60 because of recipient T cells and thymic progenitors that survived. Several hundred rapidly expanded clones from non-depleted graft cells reportedly supplied alpha-beta T cells about two months post-transplant.

Unique molecular identifiers tagged the TCRbeta library. TCRdb used MiXCR to reprocess the PCR reads, holding one entry per CDR3 protein. The sample lists 450,000 to 600,000 distinct CDR3 sequences, 10% to 13% occurring once. The sequences come from PBMCs, collected before TCRalphabeta/CD19-depleted stem cell transplant. The receptor was derived from a child younger than 10 with inherited bone marrow failure, due to receive a stem cell transplant.

The CDR3 coding sequence is TGTGCCAGCAGCTCAAGACTAGCGGGAGGGCCCAATGAGCAGTTCTTC. Residues: CASSSRLAGGPNEQFF. This sequence joins TRBV3-1 and TRBJ2-1; 14 bases map to TRBD2. The CDR3 is 16 amino acids. The trim removed 5 bases at V and 6 bases at J, leaving 6 bases unmatched. The germline gives CDR1 LGHDT, CDR2 YNNKEL (reference sequence).